The text below deals with one TCR beta chain. Trimming stripped 2 bases from V and 3 bases from J, with 5 bases between. The CDR3 is 13 amino acids. Germline CDR1 is MNHEY and CDR2 is SVGAGI. TCRdb recomputed calls from the RT-PCR reads with MiXCR, one row per CDR3 protein. Seen here are some 500,000 distinct CDR3 sequences, 10% to 15% observed once, and the top ten hold less than 15%. This entry comes from a study of response to subunit inactivated influenza vaccine. The receptor comes from a man aged 45-65 years who received an inactivated influenza vaccine. Sequencing was performed on PBMCs from blood, taken 40 to 50 days after vaccination. J is TRBJ1-5 and V is TRBV6-5; no reliable D call. CDR3 protein: CASSYRDNQPQHF. For the CDR3, the DNA is TGTGCCAGCAGTTACAGGGACAATCAGCCCCAGCATTTT.